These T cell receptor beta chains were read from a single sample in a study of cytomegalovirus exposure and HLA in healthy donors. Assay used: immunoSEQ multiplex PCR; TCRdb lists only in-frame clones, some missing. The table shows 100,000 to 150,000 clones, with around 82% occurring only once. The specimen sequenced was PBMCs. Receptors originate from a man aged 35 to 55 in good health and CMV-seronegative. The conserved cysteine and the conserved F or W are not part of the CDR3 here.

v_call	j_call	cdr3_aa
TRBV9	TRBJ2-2	ASSVLDRATGELF
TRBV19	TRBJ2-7	ASSIEGATGEQY
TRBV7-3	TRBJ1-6	ASSSTGPGSPLH
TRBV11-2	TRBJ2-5	ASSLVYWQAETQY
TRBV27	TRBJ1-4	ASRSGLLNEKLF
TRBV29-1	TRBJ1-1	SVGRDSGEAF
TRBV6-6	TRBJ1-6	ASSPGTAPNSPLH
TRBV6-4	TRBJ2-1	ASSVGGKDEQF
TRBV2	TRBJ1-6	ASSQGGRAASPLH
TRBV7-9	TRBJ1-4	ASSQIPPTGKLF
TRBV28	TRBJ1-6	ASSFGSARRAPLH
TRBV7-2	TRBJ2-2	ASSLRQRGGELF
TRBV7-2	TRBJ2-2	ASRLGENTGELF
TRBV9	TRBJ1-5	ASSPGESRNQPQH
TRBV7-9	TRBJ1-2	ASSLGIANYGYT
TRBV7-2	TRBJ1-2	ASSPNGGAPGSSYGYT
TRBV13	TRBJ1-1	ASSSLTEKNTEAF
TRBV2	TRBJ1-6	ASTGRGRSPLH
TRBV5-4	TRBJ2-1	ASSRQGNEQF
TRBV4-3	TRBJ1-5	ASSQERRGFQPQH
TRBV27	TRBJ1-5	ASSCIGPEAGQPQH
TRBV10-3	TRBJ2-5	AISEFGSQETQY
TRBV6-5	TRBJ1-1	ASSWGQGGRAF
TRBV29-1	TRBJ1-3	SVLRTVPRNTIY
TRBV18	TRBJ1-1	ASSPNRAGTEAF
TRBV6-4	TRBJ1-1	ASSDREEGEAF
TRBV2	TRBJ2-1	ASSADRLQF
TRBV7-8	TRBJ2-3	ASSPDLGEALDTQY
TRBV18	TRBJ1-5	ASSHTGVEPQH
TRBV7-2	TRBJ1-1	ASSFFRNTEAF
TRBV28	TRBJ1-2	ASRPAAEDYGYT
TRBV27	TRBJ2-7	ASSLSRAYEQY
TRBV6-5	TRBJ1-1	ASSYEAGNTEAF
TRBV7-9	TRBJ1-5	ASSLGAVNQPQH
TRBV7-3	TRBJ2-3	ASSFRQGSADTQY
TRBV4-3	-	ASSQPGERIYEQY
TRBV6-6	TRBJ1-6	ASREQGNNSPLH
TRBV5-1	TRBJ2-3	ASSWTSGATDTQY
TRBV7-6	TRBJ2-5	ASSLRGRRTRQETQY
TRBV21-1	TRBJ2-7	ASSKEVAGNSSRGCEQY
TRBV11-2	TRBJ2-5	ASSLDSGYQETQY
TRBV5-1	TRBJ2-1	ASSLEGQVGEQF
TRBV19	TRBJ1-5	ASSLDQGEVSNQPQH
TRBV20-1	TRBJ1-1	SASQGVEAF
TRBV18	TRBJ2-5	ASSPDIQETQY
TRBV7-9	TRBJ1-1	ASSPRTGSRTF
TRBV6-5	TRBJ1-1	ASSAVGGTEAF
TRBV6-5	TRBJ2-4	ASSPGVGAKNIQY
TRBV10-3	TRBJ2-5	AISESHGTGIQETQY
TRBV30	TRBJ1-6	AWTHLRDSPLH
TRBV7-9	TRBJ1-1	ASSLGGTGGNTEAF
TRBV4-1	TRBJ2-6	ASSRQGESGANVLT